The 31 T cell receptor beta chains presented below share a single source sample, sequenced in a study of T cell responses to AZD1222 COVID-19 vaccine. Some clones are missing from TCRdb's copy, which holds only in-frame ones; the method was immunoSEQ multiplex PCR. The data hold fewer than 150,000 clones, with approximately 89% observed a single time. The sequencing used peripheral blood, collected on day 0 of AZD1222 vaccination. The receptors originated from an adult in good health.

Written as DNA, the CDR3 is TGTGCCAGCCGGGGTGGCCGAAGCAATCAGCCCCAGCATTTT. Translation gives CASRGGRSNQPQHF. The chain couples TRBV6-6 to TRBJ1-5; D is ambiguous. Per the germline V gene, CDR1 is MNHNY and CDR2 is SVGAGI (reference sequence). The V gene lost 8 bases and the J gene lost 1 base, with 12 bases spanning the gap. The CDR3 spans 14 residues.

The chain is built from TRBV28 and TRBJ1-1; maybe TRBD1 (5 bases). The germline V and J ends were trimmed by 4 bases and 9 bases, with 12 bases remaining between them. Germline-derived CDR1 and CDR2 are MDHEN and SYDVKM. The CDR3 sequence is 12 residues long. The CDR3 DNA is TGTGCCAGCAGTTCGCAGGGCGATAAAGCTTTCTTT. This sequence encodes CASSSQGDKAFF.

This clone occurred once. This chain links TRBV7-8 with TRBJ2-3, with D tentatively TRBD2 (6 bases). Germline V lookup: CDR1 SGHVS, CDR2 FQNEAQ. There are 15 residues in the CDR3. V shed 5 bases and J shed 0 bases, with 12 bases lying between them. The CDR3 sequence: CASSMGLTSTDTQYF. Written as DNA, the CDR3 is TGTGCCAGCAGCATGGGACTGACTAGCACAGATACGCAGTATTTT.

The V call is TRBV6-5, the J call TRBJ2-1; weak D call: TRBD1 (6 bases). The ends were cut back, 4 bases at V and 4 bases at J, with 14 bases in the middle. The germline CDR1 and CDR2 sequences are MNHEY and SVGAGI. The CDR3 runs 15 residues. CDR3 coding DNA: TGTGCCAGCAGTTTAGTCGGACAGCCGTACAATGAGCAGTTCTTC. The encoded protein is CASSLVGQPYNEQFF.

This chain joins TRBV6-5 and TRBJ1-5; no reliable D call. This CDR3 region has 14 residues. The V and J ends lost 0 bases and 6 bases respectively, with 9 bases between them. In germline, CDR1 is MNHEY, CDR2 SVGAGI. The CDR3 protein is CASSYSIRGQPQHF. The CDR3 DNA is TGTGCCAGCAGTTACTCAATCCGGGGTCAGCCCCAGCATTTT.

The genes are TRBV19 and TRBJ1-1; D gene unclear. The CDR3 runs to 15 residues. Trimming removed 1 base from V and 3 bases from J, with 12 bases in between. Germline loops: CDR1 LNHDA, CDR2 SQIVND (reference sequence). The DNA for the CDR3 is TGTGCCAGTAGTATAGTGGCTCTACGTTACACTGAAGCTTTCTTT. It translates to CASSIVALRYTEAFF.

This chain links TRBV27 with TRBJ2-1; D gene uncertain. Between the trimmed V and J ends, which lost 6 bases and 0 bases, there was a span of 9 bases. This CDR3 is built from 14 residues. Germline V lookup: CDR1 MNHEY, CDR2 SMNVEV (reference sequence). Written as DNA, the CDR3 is TGTGCCAGCAGGGTGACAATCTCCTACAATGAGCAGTTCTTC. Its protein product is CASRVTISYNEQFF.

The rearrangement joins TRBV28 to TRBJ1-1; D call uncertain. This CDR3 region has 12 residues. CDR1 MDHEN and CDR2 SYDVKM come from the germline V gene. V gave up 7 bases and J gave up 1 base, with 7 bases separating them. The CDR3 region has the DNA TGTGCCAGCACCCTTTGGAACACTGAAGCTTTCTTT. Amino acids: CASTLWNTEAFF.

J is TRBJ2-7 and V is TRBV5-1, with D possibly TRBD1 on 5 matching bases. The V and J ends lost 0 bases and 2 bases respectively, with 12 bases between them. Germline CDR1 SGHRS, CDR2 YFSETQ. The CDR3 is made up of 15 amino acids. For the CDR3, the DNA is TGCGCCAGCAGCTTGGGGGGCGGACAAGCCTACGAGCAGTACTTC. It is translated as CASSLGGGQAYEQYF.

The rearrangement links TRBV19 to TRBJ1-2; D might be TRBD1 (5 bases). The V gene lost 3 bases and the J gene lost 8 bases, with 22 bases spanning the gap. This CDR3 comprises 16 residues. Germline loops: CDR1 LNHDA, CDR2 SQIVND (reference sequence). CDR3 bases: TGTGCCAGTAGTATCAGCACCAGGGCAGGATCGTGGGGCTACACCTTC. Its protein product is CASSISTRAGSWGYTF.

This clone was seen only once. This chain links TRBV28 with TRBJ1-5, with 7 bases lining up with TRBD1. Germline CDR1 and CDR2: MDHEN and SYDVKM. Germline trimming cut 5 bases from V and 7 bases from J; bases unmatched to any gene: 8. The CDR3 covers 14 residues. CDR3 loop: CASSPPTGMQPQHF. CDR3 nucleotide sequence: TGTGCCAGCAGTCCCCCGACAGGGATGCAGCCCCAGCATTTT.

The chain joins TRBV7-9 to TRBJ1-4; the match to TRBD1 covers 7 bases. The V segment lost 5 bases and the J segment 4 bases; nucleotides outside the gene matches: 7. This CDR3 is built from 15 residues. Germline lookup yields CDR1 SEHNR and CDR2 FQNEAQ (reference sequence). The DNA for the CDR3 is TGTGCCAGCAGCGCAGGACAGGATAATAATGAAAAACTGTTTTTT. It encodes CASSAGQDNNEKLFF.

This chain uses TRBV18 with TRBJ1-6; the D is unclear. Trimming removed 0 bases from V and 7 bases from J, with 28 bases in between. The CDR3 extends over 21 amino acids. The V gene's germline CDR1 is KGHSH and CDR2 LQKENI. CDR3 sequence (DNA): TGTGCCAGCTCACCACCGAACCCAGTCCACTCCATCGACGTCGAAAATTCACCCCTCCACTTT. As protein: CASSPPNPVHSIDVENSPLHF. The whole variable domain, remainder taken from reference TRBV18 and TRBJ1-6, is NAGVMQNPRHLVRRRGQEARLRCSPMKGHSHVYWYRQLPEEGLKFMVYLQKENIIDESGMPKERFSAEFPKEGPSILRIQQVVRGDSAAYFCASSPPNPVHSIDVENSPLHFGNGTRLTVT.

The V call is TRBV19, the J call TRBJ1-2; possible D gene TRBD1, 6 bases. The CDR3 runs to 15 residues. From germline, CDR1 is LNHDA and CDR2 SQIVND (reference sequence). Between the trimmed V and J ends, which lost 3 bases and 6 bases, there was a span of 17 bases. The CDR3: CASSIATGTTNGYTF. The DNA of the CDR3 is TGTGCCAGTAGTATCGCGACCGGGACAACTAATGGCTACACCTTC.

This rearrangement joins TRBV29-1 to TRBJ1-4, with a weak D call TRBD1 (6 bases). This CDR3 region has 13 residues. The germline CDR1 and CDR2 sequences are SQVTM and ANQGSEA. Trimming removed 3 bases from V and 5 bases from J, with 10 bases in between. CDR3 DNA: TGCAGCGTTGATTTCCAGGGGAATGAAAAACTGTTTTTT. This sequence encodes CSVDFQGNEKLFF.

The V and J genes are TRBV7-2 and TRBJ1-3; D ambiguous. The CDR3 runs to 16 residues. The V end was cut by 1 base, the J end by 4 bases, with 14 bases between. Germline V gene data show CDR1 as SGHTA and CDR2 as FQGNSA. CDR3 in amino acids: CASSLVGGLGGNTIYF. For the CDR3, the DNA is TGTGCCAGCAGCTTAGTTGGAGGTCTGGGCGGAAACACCATATATTTT.

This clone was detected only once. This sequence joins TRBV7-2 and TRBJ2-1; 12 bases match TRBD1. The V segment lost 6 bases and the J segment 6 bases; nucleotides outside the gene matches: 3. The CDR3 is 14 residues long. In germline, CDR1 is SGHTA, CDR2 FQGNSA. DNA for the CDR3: TGTGCCAGCAGGGGGACAGGGGGCATCAATGAGCAGTTCTTC. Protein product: CASRGTGGINEQFF.

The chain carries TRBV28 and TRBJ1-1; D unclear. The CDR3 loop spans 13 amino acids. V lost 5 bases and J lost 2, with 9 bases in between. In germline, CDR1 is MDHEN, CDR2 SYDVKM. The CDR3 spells CASSRTVNTEAFF. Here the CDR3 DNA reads TGTGCCAGCAGTAGGACCGTTAACACTGAAGCTTTCTTT.

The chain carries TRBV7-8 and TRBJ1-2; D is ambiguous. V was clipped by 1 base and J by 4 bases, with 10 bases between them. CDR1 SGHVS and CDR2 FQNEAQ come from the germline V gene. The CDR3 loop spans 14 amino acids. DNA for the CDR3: TGTGCCAGCAGCTTAGATCGACGGAGCTATGGCTACACCTTC. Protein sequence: CASSLDRRSYGYTF.

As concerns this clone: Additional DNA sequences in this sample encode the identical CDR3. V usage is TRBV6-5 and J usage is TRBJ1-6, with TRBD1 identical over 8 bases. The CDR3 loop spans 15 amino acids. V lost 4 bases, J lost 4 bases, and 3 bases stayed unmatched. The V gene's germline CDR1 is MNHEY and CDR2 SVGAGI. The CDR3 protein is CASSSGTGYNSPLHF. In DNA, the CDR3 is TGTGCCAGCAGTTCGGGGACAGGTTATAATTCACCCCTCCACTTT.

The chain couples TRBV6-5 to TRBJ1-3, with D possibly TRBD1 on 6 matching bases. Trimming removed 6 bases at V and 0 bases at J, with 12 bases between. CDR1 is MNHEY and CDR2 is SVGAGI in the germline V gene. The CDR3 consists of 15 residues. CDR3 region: CASRLGQRSGNTIYF. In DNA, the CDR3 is TGTGCCAGCAGATTGGGACAACGCTCTGGAAACACCATATATTTT.

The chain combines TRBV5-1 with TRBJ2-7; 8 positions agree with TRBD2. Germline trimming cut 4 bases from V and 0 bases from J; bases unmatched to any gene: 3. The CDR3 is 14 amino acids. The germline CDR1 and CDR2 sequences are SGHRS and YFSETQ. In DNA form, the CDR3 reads TGCGCCAGCAGCATAACTAGCGGCTCCTACGAGCAGTACTTC. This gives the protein CASSITSGSYEQYF.

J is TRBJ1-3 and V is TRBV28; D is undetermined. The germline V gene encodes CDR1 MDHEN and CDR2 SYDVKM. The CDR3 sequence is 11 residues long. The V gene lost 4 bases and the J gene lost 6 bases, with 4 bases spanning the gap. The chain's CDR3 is CASSSLNTIYF. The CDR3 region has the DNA TGTGCCAGCAGTTCGCTAAACACCATATATTTT.

CDR3 sequence reads: CASSLDVGTDTQYF. The CDR3 nucleotides are TGTGCCAGCAGCTTGGACGTTGGCACAGATACGCAGTATTTT. V and J are TRBV11-2 and TRBJ2-3; D ambiguous. Germline V gene data show CDR1 as SGHAT and CDR2 as FQNNGV. The CDR3 contains 14 residues. Trimming shortened V by 3 bases and J by 1 base, and 8 bases separated the two germline ends.

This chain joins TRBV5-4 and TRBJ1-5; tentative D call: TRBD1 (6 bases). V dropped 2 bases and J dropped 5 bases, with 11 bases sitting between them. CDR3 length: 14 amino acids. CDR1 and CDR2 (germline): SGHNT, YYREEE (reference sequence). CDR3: CASSFGPGDQPQHF. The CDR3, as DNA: TGTGCCAGCAGCTTTGGCCCAGGGGATCAGCCCCAGCATTTT.

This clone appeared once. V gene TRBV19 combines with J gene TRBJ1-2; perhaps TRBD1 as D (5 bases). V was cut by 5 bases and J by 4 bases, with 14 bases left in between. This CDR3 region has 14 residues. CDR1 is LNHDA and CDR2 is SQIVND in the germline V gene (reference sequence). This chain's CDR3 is CASSPGQGSYGYTF. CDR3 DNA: TGTGCCAGTAGTCCAGGTCAGGGCTCCTATGGCTACACCTTC. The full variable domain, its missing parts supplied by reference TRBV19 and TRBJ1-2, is DGGITQSPKYLFRKEGQNVTLSCEQNLNHDAMYWYRQDPGQGLRLIYYSQIVNDFQKGDIAEGYSVSREKKESFPLTVTSAQKNPTAFYLCASSPGQGSYGYTFGSGTRLTVV.

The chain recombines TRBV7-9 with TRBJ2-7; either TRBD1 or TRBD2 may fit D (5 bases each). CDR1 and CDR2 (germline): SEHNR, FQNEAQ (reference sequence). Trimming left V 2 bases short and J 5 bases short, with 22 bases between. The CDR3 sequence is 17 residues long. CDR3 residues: CASSLPPPGTQHDEQYF. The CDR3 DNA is TGTGCCAGCAGCTTACCCCCGCCCGGGACCCAGCACGACGAGCAGTACTTC. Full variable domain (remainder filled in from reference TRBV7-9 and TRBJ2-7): DTGVSQNPRHKITKRGQNVTFRCDPISEHNRLYWYRQTLGQGPEFLTYFQNEAQLEKSRLLSDRFSAERPKGSFSTLEIQRTEQGDSAMYLCASSLPPPGTQHDEQYFGPGTRLTVT.

The DNA for the CDR3 is TGTGCCAGTAGCCAAACAGGAGGCAATCAGCCCCAGCATTTT. Amino acid sequence: CASSQTGGNQPQHF. This chain connects TRBV19 to TRBJ1-5, with D perhaps TRBD1 (5 bases). V lost 6 bases and J 2 bases, leaving 11 bases between the germline ends. CDR1 is LNHDA and CDR2 is SQIVND in the germline V gene (reference sequence). The CDR3 covers 14 residues.

CDR3 DNA sequence: TGTGCCAGCAGCTTCTACCAAGAGACCCAGTACTTC. Translated: CASSFYQETQYF. The rearrangement links TRBV5-4 to TRBJ2-5; no clear D gene. V dropped 2 bases and J dropped 0 bases, with 2 bases sitting between them. The CDR3 is made up of 12 amino acids. From germline, CDR1 is SGHNT and CDR2 YYREEE (reference sequence).

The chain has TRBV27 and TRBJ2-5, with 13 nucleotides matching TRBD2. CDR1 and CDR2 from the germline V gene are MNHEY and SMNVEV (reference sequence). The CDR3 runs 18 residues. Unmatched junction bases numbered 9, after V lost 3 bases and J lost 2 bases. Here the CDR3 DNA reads TGTGCCAGCAGTTTTGGACTAGCGGGGGTCACATCACAAGAGACCCAGTACTTC. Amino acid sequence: CASSFGLAGVTSQETQYF.

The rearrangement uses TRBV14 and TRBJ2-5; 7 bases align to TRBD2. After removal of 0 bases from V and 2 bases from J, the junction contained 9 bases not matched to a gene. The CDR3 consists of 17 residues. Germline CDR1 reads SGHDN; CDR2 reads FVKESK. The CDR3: CASSQEALRGTQETQYF. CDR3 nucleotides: TGTGCCAGCAGCCAAGAGGCGTTGCGGGGGACTCAAGAGACCCAGTACTTC.